A selection of T cell receptor beta chains follows, all from one sample in a study of T cells in Graves' hyperthyroidism and ophthalmopathy. TCRdb processed the multiplex PCR reads anew with MiXCR; each CDR3 protein has one entry. The table includes about 840,000 distinct CDR3 sequences, 38% detected once. The sample comprised blood. Source of these receptors: a man aged 18 to 29 with Graves' hyperthyroidism. Each CDR3 is given with its conserved first and last residue. The order of the fields is J gene, V gene, CDR3 protein.

>TRBJ2-7|TRBV5-1
CASSSGGGLGEQYF
>TRBJ1-1|TRBV12-3/TRBV12-4
CASSEFAAEAFF
>TRBJ2-2|TRBV29-1
CSVRGSPGELFF
>TRBJ1-6|TRBV7-2
CASSLEDRGDSPLHF
>TRBJ2-7|TRBV29-1
CSVEDTVHPDEQYF
>TRBJ2-5|TRBV15
CATSSLVLETQYF
>TRBJ1-1|TRBV7-3
CASSLLAGQNTEAFF
>TRBJ1-5|TRBV5-1
CASSPPRTGHQPQHF
>TRBJ2-7|TRBV29-1
CSVEGLDDEQYF
>TRBJ2-7|TRBV20-1
CSASEEEQYF
>TRBJ1-4|TRBV2
CASFEGTYPPKGLFF
>TRBJ2-7|TRBV15
CATSRGGDRGAYEQYF
>TRBJ1-4|TRBV6-1
CASSYDRAYEKLFF
>TRBJ2-5|TRBV7-8
CAWAQGLAGQETQYF
>TRBJ2-2|TRBV9
CASSLQHRESGELFF
>TRBJ2-5|TRBV7-9
CASTPGRIYQETQYF
>TRBJ1-5|TRBV14
CASSGLDRPYQPQHF
>TRBJ1-5|TRBV19
CASSYRPENQPQHF
>TRBJ1-5|TRBV12-3/TRBV12-4
CASSLTGGWQPQHF
>TRBJ2-2|TRBV11-2
CASSLDEGRNTGELFF
>TRBJ2-2|TRBV5-6
CASSNARAGELFF
>TRBJ2-7|TRBV12-3/TRBV12-4
CASSGGLGGYEQYF
>TRBJ2-2|TRBV29-1
CSVDQDGELFF
>TRBJ1-6|TRBV2
CASSEGGSPLHF
>TRBJ1-1|TRBV29-1
CSVILANTEAFF
>TRBJ1-1|TRBV19
CASSITGGRAEAFF
>TRBJ1-4|TRBV12-3/TRBV12-4
CASSSPGQGGEKLFF
>TRBJ2-5|TRBV2
CASNLYQETQYF
>TRBJ2-7|TRBV11-2
CASGQTSSYEQYF
>TRBJ2-5|TRBV20-1
CSALALGQIQETQYF
>TRBJ1-1|TRBV29-1
CSVVVQMNTEAFF
>TRBJ2-2|TRBV9
CASSVLSITGELFF
>TRBJ1-6|TRBV12-3/TRBV12-4
CASSLSGLANSPLHF